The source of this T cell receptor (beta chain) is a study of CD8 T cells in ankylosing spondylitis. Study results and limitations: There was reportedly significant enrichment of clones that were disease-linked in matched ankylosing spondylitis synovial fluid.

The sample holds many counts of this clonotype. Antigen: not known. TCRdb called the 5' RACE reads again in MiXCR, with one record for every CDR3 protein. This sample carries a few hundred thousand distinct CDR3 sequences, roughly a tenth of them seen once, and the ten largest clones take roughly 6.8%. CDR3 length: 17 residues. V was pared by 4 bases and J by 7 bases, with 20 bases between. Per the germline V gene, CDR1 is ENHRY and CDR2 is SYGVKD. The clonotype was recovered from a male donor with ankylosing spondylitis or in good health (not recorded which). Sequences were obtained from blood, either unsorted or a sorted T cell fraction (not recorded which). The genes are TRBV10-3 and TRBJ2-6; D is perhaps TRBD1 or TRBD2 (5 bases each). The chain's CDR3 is CAISGERVGQSANVLTF. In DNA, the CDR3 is TGTGCCATCAGTGGGGAGAGGGTGGGGCAGAGCGCCAACGTCCTGACTTTC.